This T cell receptor (beta chain) was profiled in a study of cytomegalovirus exposure and HLA in healthy donors. Generated by immunoSEQ multiplex PCR, the TCRdb table keeps only in-frame clones and is missing some. The sample carries about 130,000 clones, 75% to 90% recorded once. The germline V gene has CDR1 SGHAT and CDR2 FQNNGV. The V gene lost 4 bases and the J gene lost 5 bases, with 18 bases spanning the gap. This CDR3 is 15 amino acids long. The clonotype comes from a woman aged 30 to 39 in good health and CMV-seropositive. The chain has TRBV11-2 and TRBJ2-7, with D perhaps matching TRBD2 (6 bases). Material for sequencing was PBMCs. The CDR3 nucleotides are TGTGCCAGCAGCTCTCGACTAGTTCGGCGGGACGAGCAGTACTTC. The encoded protein is CASSSRLVRRDEQYF.